Listed below are T cell receptor beta chains from one sample, sequenced in a study of response to subunit inactivated influenza vaccine. TCRdb used MiXCR to reprocess the RT-PCR reads, holding one entry per CDR3 protein. Of hundreds of thousands of distinct CDR3 sequences detected, roughly 27% appear once; the ten largest clones hold under 2.5%. The sample was CD4+ T cells sorted from PBMCs, taken 5 days after vaccination. Receptors were obtained from a man between 50 and 59 years old who received an inactivated influenza vaccine. CDR3s include the opening cysteine and the closing phenylalanine or tryptophan. Fields, in order: J gene, D gene, clone size, V gene, CDR3 protein, CDR3 DNA. D genes are given only for firm matches. Size is omitted from some rows. Given values are once, few, many or a class for expanded clones.

J gene: TRBJ2-1
D gene: -
clone size: -
V gene: TRBV15
CDR3 protein: CATSRDRLEQFF
CDR3 DNA: TGTGCCACCAGCAGAGACCGATTAGAGCAGTTCTTC

J gene: TRBJ1-2
D gene: -
clone size: -
V gene: TRBV28
CDR3 protein: CASSSLGRGYTF
CDR3 DNA: TGTGCCAGCAGTTCCCTCGGACGAGGCTACACCTTC

J gene: TRBJ2-1
D gene: TRBD2
clone size: -
V gene: TRBV5-1
CDR3 protein: CASSQSTTSGSSYNEQFF
CDR3 DNA: TGCGCCAGCAGCCAGTCGACGACTAGCGGGAGCTCCTACAATGAGCAGTTCTTC

J gene: TRBJ1-2
D gene: TRBD1
clone size: -
V gene: TRBV4-3
CDR3 protein: CASSLGQGGMDGYTF
CDR3 DNA: TGCGCCAGCAGCCTCGGACAGGGTGGTATGGATGGCTACACCTTC

J gene: TRBJ2-3
D gene: -
clone size: few
V gene: TRBV7-9
CDR3 protein: CASVPQGRRTDTQYF
CDR3 DNA: TGTGCCAGCGTACCCCAGGGGCGACGCACAGATACGCAGTATTTT

J gene: TRBJ2-7
D gene: TRBD2
clone size: -
V gene: TRBV12-3/TRBV12-4
CDR3 protein: CASSYSGSGYEQYF
CDR3 DNA: TGTGCCAGCAGTTATAGCGGGAGCGGCTACGAGCAGTACTTC

J gene: TRBJ1-5
D gene: -
clone size: -
V gene: TRBV20-1
CDR3 protein: CSASGLGGSNQPQHF
CDR3 DNA: TGCAGTGCTAGTGGTTTAGGGGGAAGCAATCAGCCCCAGCATTTT

J gene: TRBJ2-3
D gene: -
clone size: few
V gene: TRBV12-3/TRBV12-4
CDR3 protein: CASSKYRPRQRQSAQYF
CDR3 DNA: TGTGCCAGCAGTAAATACAGGCCGCGCCAGAGACAGAGCGCGCAGTATTTT

J gene: TRBJ1-1
D gene: -
clone size: -
V gene: TRBV6-4
CDR3 protein: CASSESGNTEAFF
CDR3 DNA: TGTGCCAGCAGTGAATCGGGGAACACTGAAGCTTTCTTT

J gene: TRBJ2-7
D gene: TRBD2
clone size: -
V gene: TRBV4-2
CDR3 protein: CASSQGVRGRALGEQYF
CDR3 DNA: TGTGCCAGCAGCCAAGGTGTTCGGGGGAGGGCATTGGGAGAGCAGTACTTC

J gene: TRBJ2-5
D gene: TRBD2
clone size: once
V gene: TRBV4-1
CDR3 protein: CASSQDEARGAFSGETQYF
CDR3 DNA: TGCGCCAGCAGCCAAGATGAGGCGCGGGGGGCGTTTTCGGGGGAGACCCAGTACTTC

J gene: TRBJ2-7
D gene: TRBD1
clone size: many
V gene: TRBV20-1
CDR3 protein: CSASREDRGREQYF
CDR3 DNA: TGCAGTGCTAGTAGGGAGGACAGGGGGCGTGAGCAGTACTTC

J gene: TRBJ2-1
D gene: TRBD2
clone size: -
V gene: TRBV27
CDR3 protein: CASSWKDLTSGRRDEQFF
CDR3 DNA: TGTGCCAGCAGTTGGAAGGACCTGACTAGCGGGAGAAGGGATGAGCAGTTCTTC

J gene: TRBJ2-7
D gene: TRBD2
clone size: -
V gene: TRBV10-3
CDR3 protein: CAIGTSGIDEQYF
CDR3 DNA: TGTGCCATCGGGACTAGCGGGATCGACGAGCAGTACTTC

J gene: TRBJ2-5
D gene: TRBD1
clone size: few
V gene: TRBV12-3/TRBV12-4
CDR3 protein: CASSLDRGQTQYF
CDR3 DNA: TGTGCCAGCAGTTTAGACAGGGGCCAGACCCAGTACTTC

J gene: TRBJ2-7
D gene: -
clone size: -
V gene: TRBV7-9
CDR3 protein: CASSSSREPPGYEQYF
CDR3 DNA: TGTGCCAGCAGCTCATCTCGGGAACCGCCGGGATACGAGCAGTACTTC

J gene: TRBJ2-5
D gene: TRBD1
clone size: many
V gene: TRBV7-9
CDR3 protein: CASSLGTVQETQYF
CDR3 DNA: TGTGCCAGCAGTTTAGGGACAGTCCAAGAGACCCAGTACTTC

J gene: TRBJ2-1
D gene: TRBD2
clone size: few
V gene: TRBV20-1
CDR3 protein: CSALVAGGYNEQFF
CDR3 DNA: TGCAGTGCCTTAGTAGCGGGAGGGTACAATGAGCAGTTCTTC

J gene: TRBJ2-1
D gene: -
clone size: -
V gene: TRBV4-2
CDR3 protein: CASSQTGTAYNEQFF
CDR3 DNA: TGTGCCAGCAGCCAGACCGGGACTGCATACAATGAGCAGTTCTTC

J gene: TRBJ1-2
D gene: -
clone size: many
V gene: TRBV7-9
CDR3 protein: CASSLVRAQGYTF
CDR3 DNA: TGTGCCAGCAGCTTAGTTCGGGCCCAGGGCTACACCTTC

J gene: TRBJ1-2
D gene: -
clone size: -
V gene: TRBV20-1
CDR3 protein: CMAPVINGYTF
CDR3 DNA: TGCATGGCCCCAGTGATTAATGGCTACACCTTC

J gene: TRBJ2-1
D gene: -
clone size: -
V gene: TRBV4-3
CDR3 protein: CASSQGTANNEQFF
CDR3 DNA: TGCGCCAGCAGCCAAGGGACAGCCAACAATGAGCAGTTCTTC

J gene: TRBJ2-7
D gene: TRBD2
clone size: -
V gene: TRBV20-1
CDR3 protein: CSAGSGTSGRDEQYF
CDR3 DNA: TGCAGTGCTGGATCCGGGACTAGCGGGAGAGACGAGCAGTACTTC

J gene: TRBJ2-2
D gene: -
clone size: few
V gene: TRBV20-1
CDR3 protein: CSALGPGELFF
CDR3 DNA: TGCAGTGCTCTCGGACCCGGGGAGCTGTTTTTT

J gene: TRBJ2-6
D gene: -
clone size: few
V gene: TRBV27
CDR3 protein: CASSRQMISGANVLTF
CDR3 DNA: TGTGCCAGCAGTCGACAAATGATCTCTGGGGCCAACGTCCTGACTTTC

J gene: TRBJ1-1
D gene: TRBD1
clone size: -
V gene: TRBV25-1
CDR3 protein: CASINAGGQGSTEAFF
CDR3 DNA: TGTGCCAGCATCAACGCAGGAGGACAGGGAAGCACTGAAGCTTTCTTT

J gene: TRBJ1-2
D gene: -
clone size: -
V gene: TRBV12-3/TRBV12-4
CDR3 protein: CASSLKVGTYGYTF
CDR3 DNA: TGTGCCAGCAGTTTAAAGGTCGGGACCTATGGCTACACCTTC

J gene: TRBJ2-1
D gene: -
clone size: -
V gene: TRBV4-3
CDR3 protein: CASSIRDSQARNEQFF
CDR3 DNA: TGCGCCAGCAGCATACGGGACTCACAGGCGCGGAATGAGCAGTTCTTC

J gene: TRBJ1-1
D gene: TRBD1
clone size: -
V gene: TRBV7-3
CDR3 protein: CASSLMTGGRTEAFF
CDR3 DNA: TGTGCCAGCAGCTTAATGACAGGGGGAAGGACTGAAGCTTTCTTT

J gene: TRBJ1-4
D gene: -
clone size: -
V gene: TRBV20-1
CDR3 protein: CSASLQEKLFF
CDR3 DNA: TGCAGTGCTAGTTTACAGGAAAAACTGTTTTTT

J gene: TRBJ2-3
D gene: TRBD1
clone size: -
V gene: TRBV7-3
CDR3 protein: CASSEQGAGDTQYF
CDR3 DNA: TGTGCCAGCAGCGAACAGGGGGCTGGAGATACGCAGTATTTT

J gene: TRBJ2-7
D gene: -
clone size: -
V gene: TRBV20-1
CDR3 protein: CSANLRQVSSYEQYF
CDR3 DNA: TGCAGTGCTAACCTAAGACAGGTGTCCTCCTACGAGCAGTACTTC

J gene: TRBJ2-2
D gene: -
clone size: few
V gene: TRBV25-1
CDR3 protein: CASSEYRGDTGELFF
CDR3 DNA: TGTGCCAGCAGTGAATACAGGGGGGACACCGGGGAGCTGTTTTTT

J gene: TRBJ2-7
D gene: -
clone size: few
V gene: TRBV7-2
CDR3 protein: CASSQNPRGDEQYF
CDR3 DNA: TGTGCCAGCAGCCAGAACCCCAGGGGCGACGAGCAGTACTTC

J gene: TRBJ2-5
D gene: TRBD2
clone size: -
V gene: TRBV7-8
CDR3 protein: CASSRGTSGLGRGETQYF
CDR3 DNA: TGTGCCAGCAGCCGCGGGACTAGCGGGCTCGGTAGGGGAGAGACCCAGTACTTC

J gene: TRBJ2-7
D gene: -
clone size: few
V gene: TRBV27
CDR3 protein: CASKLQGAHEQYF
CDR3 DNA: TGTGCCAGCAAACTCCAGGGAGCCCACGAGCAGTACTTC

J gene: TRBJ2-4
D gene: -
clone size: few
V gene: TRBV29-1
CDR3 protein: CSVGARLNKNIQYF
CDR3 DNA: TGCAGCGTTGGCGCTCGTCTAAACAAAAACATTCAGTACTTC

J gene: TRBJ2-7
D gene: -
clone size: -
V gene: TRBV4-3
CDR3 protein: CASSQDVRVEQYF
CDR3 DNA: TGCGCCAGCAGCCAAGATGTAAGGGTCGAGCAGTACTTC

J gene: TRBJ2-5
D gene: -
clone size: -
V gene: TRBV5-1
CDR3 protein: CASSLAGRSTQYF
CDR3 DNA: TGCGCCAGCAGCTTGGCGGGGAGGTCGACCCAGTACTTC

J gene: TRBJ1-1
D gene: TRBD1
clone size: few
V gene: TRBV7-9
CDR3 protein: CASSSTGRAFF
CDR3 DNA: TGTGCCAGCAGCTCGACAGGGAGAGCTTTCTTT

J gene: TRBJ1-2
D gene: -
clone size: few
V gene: TRBV6-1
CDR3 protein: CASSPGPGAGYTF
CDR3 DNA: TGTGCCAGCAGTCCGGGACCCGGGGCAGGCTACACCTTC

J gene: TRBJ2-5
D gene: TRBD2
clone size: -
V gene: TRBV5-1
CDR3 protein: CASSLTGTSGTQTQYF
CDR3 DNA: TGCGCCAGCAGCCTAACCGGGACTAGCGGTACTCAGACCCAGTACTTC